This T cell receptor beta chain was sequenced during a study of CXCR3-negative and CXCR3-positive naive CD8 T cells. For the study at large: There were some 150 million TRB reads altogether, and each library had about 1.5 +/- 0.3 million of them.

5' RACE with UMI labels generated the TRB cDNA libraries. TCRdb re-called the 5' RACE reads; every CDR3 protein appears as one record, without DNA. The sample shows 55,000 to 70,000 distinct CDR3 sequences, and about 0.7% sits with its ten largest clones. Germline CDR1 is LNHDA and CDR2 is SQIVND (reference sequence). This CDR3 has 15 amino acids. Note on this clonotype: Its antigen remains unknown.

Study findings and constraints: Both naive subsets showed comparably high diversity, and memory CD8+ cells showed much lower diversity. Researchers reported similar TRBV-TRBJ usage in naive CXCR3-negative and CXCR3-positive cells, though memory differed. TRB CDR3s of CXCR3-positive naive cells were more hydrophobic than those of CXCR3-negative naive cells.

Every individual CD8+ T cell subset underwent sorting in triplicate at around 300,000 cells apiece. This chain connects TRBV19 to TRBJ1-1; TCRdb picks TRBD1, but there is no DNA to check that call. Sequencing input: naive CXCR3+ CD8+ T cells from blood. As to subset: CD45RO-CCR7+CD27+CD95- naive CD8+ T cells expressing CXCR3 (TNR3+). This receptor was identified in a human donor in good health. Some clones in this sample may be carry-over from other donors' samples. CDR3 region: CASSVTLGRADEAFF. The complete variable domain, with remaining parts taken from reference TRBV19 and TRBJ1-1, reads DGGITQSPKYLFRKEGQNVTLSCEQNLNHDAMYWYRQDPGQGLRLIYYSQIVNDFQKGDIAEGYSVSREKKESFPLTVTSAQKNPTAFYLCASSVTLGRADEAFFGQGTRLTVV.